The rows below give T cell receptor beta chains drawn from one sample of a study of cytomegalovirus exposure and HLA in healthy donors. Assay: immunoSEQ multiplex PCR; the TCRdb copy retains only in-frame clones and omits some. There are 94,000 or so clones in the sample; about two thirds occur only once, and approximately 9% lies in the top ten. The material sequenced was PBMCs. Source of these receptors: a man aged 55 to 70 in good health and CMV-seronegative. CDR3s include the opening cysteine and the closing phenylalanine or tryptophan. A D gene is named only where the DNA matches it firmly. Size tells how often a clone was seen (once, few, many) or the class of an expanded clone, and some rows leave it out.

d_gene	v_gene	j_gene	abundance	CDR3aa	CDR3nt
TRBD1	TRBV6-1	TRBJ2-5	-	CASKGQGGSETQYF	TGTGCCAGCAAGGGACAGGGTGGTTCGGAGACCCAGTACTTC
-	TRBV7-2	TRBJ2-2	-	CASSLTGKVNTGELFF	TGTGCCAGCAGCTTAACGGGAAAGGTGAACACCGGGGAGCTGTTTTTT
TRBD1	TRBV7-8	TRBJ2-1	few	CASSFVQGAYNEQFF	TGTGCCAGCAGCTTTGTCCAGGGGGCCTACAATGAGCAGTTCTTC
TRBD1	TRBV19	TRBJ2-2	-	CASRPGTAPNTGELFF	TGTGCCAGTAGACCAGGGACAGCCCCGAACACCGGGGAGCTGTTTTTT
-	TRBV6-5	TRBJ2-3	-	CASSETSSDTQYF	TGTGCCAGCAGTGAGACTAGTTCAGATACGCAGTATTTT
-	TRBV6-5	TRBJ1-2	-	CASSRYGSDGYTF	TGTGCCAGCAGCCGATATGGTTCGGATGGCTACACCTTC
TRBD2	TRBV18	TRBJ2-1	once	CASSPFREGLGDEQFF	TGTGCCAGCTCACCATTTCGGGAGGGATTGGGGGATGAGCAGTTCTTC
-	TRBV11-2	TRBJ1-2	-	CASTLDSGDGYTF	TGTGCCAGCACTCTGGATAGCGGAGATGGCTACACCTTC
TRBD2	TRBV5-1	TRBJ2-1	-	CASSLVGLAGNEQFF	TGCGCCAGCAGCTTGGTGGGACTAGCTGGGAATGAGCAGTTCTTC
TRBD2	TRBV4-2	TRBJ2-1	-	CASSPDMGTRGQFF	TGTGCCAGCAGCCCCGACATGGGGACTAGAGGGCAGTTCTTC
TRBD2	TRBV29-1	TRBJ2-5	-	CSVLGLAGQETQYF	TGCAGCGTCCTCGGACTAGCGGGGCAAGAGACCCAGTACTTC
TRBD1	TRBV5-1	TRBJ2-1	-	CASRSWTGAYNEQFF	TGCGCCAGCAGATCGTGGACAGGGGCCTACAATGAGCAGTTCTTC
-	TRBV18	TRBJ2-2	few	CASSPRDTQTGELFF	TGTGCCAGCTCACCACGGGACACTCAGACCGGGGAGCTGTTTTTT
-	TRBV30	TRBJ1-2	-	CAWSVVEGNYGYTF	TGTGCCTGGAGTGTAGTGGAGGGTAACTATGGCTACACCTTC
TRBD1	TRBV27	TRBJ1-1	-	CASSYARQGWTEAFF	TGTGCCAGCAGTTATGCGCGACAGGGATGGACTGAAGCTTTCTTT
TRBD1	TRBV7-9	TRBJ1-2	once	CASSLGSGTGPNYGYTF	TGTGCCAGCAGCTTAGGATCCGGGACAGGACCAAACTATGGCTACACCTTC
-	TRBV5-1	TRBJ1-5	-	CASSLSGGASTQPQHF	TGCGCCAGCAGCTTGAGTGGAGGAGCAAGCACTCAGCCCCAGCATTTT
-	TRBV5-1	TRBJ1-1	once	CASSLGGNTEAFF	TGCGCCAGCAGCTTGGGCGGGAACACTGAGGCTTTCTTT
-	TRBV6-5	TRBJ1-1	-	CASSSNTEAFF	TGTGCCAGCAGTTCAAACACTGAAGCTTTCTTT
TRBD1	TRBV11-3	TRBJ1-1	-	CASSLGQGNTEAFF	TGTGCCAGCAGCTTAGGACAGGGGAACACTGAAGCTTTCTTT
TRBD1	TRBV6-1	TRBJ2-7	-	CASSERRQGASYEQYF	TGTGCCAGCAGTGAACGGCGACAGGGGGCATCCTACGAGCAGTACTTC